This TCR beta chain comes out of a study of vaccination effects on CD4 cells after COVID-19. CDR1 and CDR2 from the germline V gene are MDHEN and SYDVKM. The CDR3 has 17 amino acids. The V segment lost 2 bases and the J segment 1 base; nucleotides outside the gene matches: 9. Assay used: immunoSEQ multiplex PCR; TCRdb lists only in-frame clones, some missing. The table includes approximately 26,000 clones, roughly two thirds detected once. About this clone itself: Its antigen is undetermined.

Under the ViraFEST assay, PBMC were stimulated with viral peptide pools so that antigen-specific CD4+ T cells expanded. Sequencing was performed afterwards. Researchers isolated CD4+ T cells once about eleven days of culture had elapsed. All participants had two doses of either the BNT162b2 or mRNA-1273 vaccine. The chain uses TRBV28 and TRBJ1-1; 8 bases are a match to TRBD1. The clonotype comes from a human donor who received a COVID-19 vaccine. Specimen: CD4+ T cells from PBMCs cultured with SARS-CoV-2 spike peptides, collected after COVID-19 vaccination. The CDR3 bases are TGTGCCAGCAGTTTAAGTCAGGGGGCAGGTGGGAACACTGAAGCTTTCTTT. This translates into CASSLSQGAGGNTEAFF.